A selection of T cell receptor beta chains follows, all from one sample in a study of tissue T cells after allogeneic stem cell transplantation. Generated by immunoSEQ multiplex PCR, the TCRdb table keeps only in-frame clones and is missing some. The sample lists several thousand clones, 64% occurring once. This sample comprised jejunal tissue, obtained at autopsy. All receptors come from a male patient over 55 with steroid-refractory graft-versus-host disease after an allogeneic stem cell transplant. The graft donor may have given rise to some T cells. Both conserved end residues are part of each CDR3. The D gene is left open where the match is weak. Some rows have no size entry. The others give once, few or many, or a class for an expanded clone.

j_call	clone_size	v_call	d_call	cdr3_aa	cdr3_nt
TRBJ1-6	NA	TRBV10-3	TRBD1	CAITWDRNSPLHF	TGTGCCATCACTTGGGACAGAAATTCACCCCTCCACTTT
TRBJ1-1	NA	TRBV6-2/TRBV6-3	NA	CASSYSRQPNTEAFF	TGTGCCAGCAGTTACTCGAGGCAGCCGAACACTGAAGCTTTCTTT
TRBJ2-7	NA	TRBV6-6	NA	CASTAGPISGQYF	TGTGCCAGCACCGCAGGGCCCATATCAGGGCAGTACTTC
TRBJ2-5	NA	TRBV5-4	TRBD2	CASSLVVGGLETQYF	TGTGCCAGCAGCTTGGTGGTGGGGGGGTTGGAGACCCAGTACTTC
TRBJ1-1	NA	TRBV7-2	NA	CASTPLGPPRTEAFF	TGTGCCAGCACCCCCCTGGGGCCCCCCAGAACTGAAGCTTTCTTT
TRBJ2-7	NA	TRBV30	NA	CAWSQKPGEQYF	TGTGCCTGGAGTCAAAAGCCTGGCGAGCAGTACTTC
TRBJ2-3	few	TRBV10-3	NA	CARPDPTDTQYF	TGTGCCCGCCCGGATCCCACAGATACGCAGTATTTT
TRBJ2-1	once	TRBV12-5	NA	CASGFVGRNNEQFF	TGTGCTAGTGGTTTCGTCGGGAGAAACAATGAGCAGTTCTTC
TRBJ2-7	NA	TRBV19	NA	CASSKKGQIGEQYF	TGTGCCAGTAGTAAAAAGGGGCAGATTGGCGAGCAGTACTTC
TRBJ2-3	NA	TRBV3-1/TRBV3-2	NA	CASSQGSDTQYF	TGTGCCAGCAGCCAAGGGTCAGATACGCAGTATTTT
TRBJ2-3	NA	TRBV19	NA	CASSMAGFRRYAVF	TGTGCCAGTAGTATGGCGGGGTTTAGGAGATACGCAGTATTT
TRBJ1-5	few	TRBV10-2	NA	CASSWGEDQPQHF	TGCGCCAGCAGTTGGGGGGAAGATCAGCCCCAGCATTTT
TRBJ1-3	NA	TRBV29-1	TRBD1	CSVAGTGVPGNTIYF	TGCAGCGTGGCCGGAACAGGGGTCCCTGGAAACACCATATATTTT
TRBJ2-3	NA	TRBV4-3	NA	CASSQDVAFTQYF	TGCGCCAGCAGCCAAGACGTCGCCTTTACGCAGTATTTT
TRBJ2-3	NA	TRBV6-5	TRBD1	CASRRGDRGLDTQYF	TGTGCCAGCAGACGGGGGGACAGGGGGCTGGATACGCAGTATTTT
TRBJ2-7	NA	TRBV19	TRBD1	CASSVGQGKTYEQYF	TGTGCCAGTAGTGTGGGACAGGGTAAGACCTACGAGCAGTACTTC
TRBJ2-7	NA	TRBV7-9	NA	CASSLVQGGFYEQYF	TGTGCCAGCAGCTTAGTTCAGGGGGGTTTTTACGAGCAGTACTTC
TRBJ2-1	NA	TRBV5-6	NA	CASRRVDNEQFF	TGTGCCAGCAGAAGGGTTGATAATGAGCAGTTCTTC
TRBJ1-6	NA	TRBV7-6	TRBD1	CASSLGGSGGTPLHF	TGTGCCAGCAGCTTAGGGGGGTCAGGGGGGACACCCCTCCACTTT
TRBJ1-4	NA	TRBV25-1	NA	CASSELQAGEKLFF	TGTGCCAGCAGTGAATTACAGGCTGGGGAAAAACTGTTTTTT
TRBJ2-5	large	TRBV5-8	NA	CASSLGESKTQYF	TGTGCCAGCAGCTTGGGGGAAAGTAAGACCCAGTACTTC
TRBJ1-2	NA	TRBV5-4	TRBD1	CASRRDRGDIGYTF	TGTGCCAGCAGACGGGACAGGGGGGATATAGGCTACACCTTC
TRBJ1-2	NA	TRBV27	NA	CASSPRRGTGYTF	TGTGCCAGCAGTCCCCGAAGGGGAACGGGCTACACCTTC
TRBJ2-3	NA	TRBV7-9	NA	CASSFTARPDTQYF	TGTGCCAGCAGCTTCACAGCCCGCCCCGATACGCAGTATTTT
TRBJ1-2	NA	TRBV7-9	NA	CASSSSGVDYGYTF	TGTGCCAGCAGCTCAAGTGGGGTCGACTATGGCTACACCTTC
TRBJ2-7	NA	TRBV6-5	NA	CASSYSDMSEQYF	TGTGCCAGCAGTTATTCCGACATGTCCGAGCAGTACTTC
TRBJ2-2	NA	TRBV3-1/TRBV3-2	NA	CASSQAGAGELFF	TGTGCCAGCAGCCAAGCGGGGGCCGGGGAGCTGTTTTTT
TRBJ1-5	NA	TRBV5-6	NA	CASSFGSSASQHF	TGTGCCAGCAGCTTTGGGTCATCGGCGTCTCAGCATTTT